The rows below give T cell receptor beta chains drawn from one sample of a study of blood T cell repertoires in COVID-19. Data came from immunoSEQ multiplex PCR; TCRdb stores just in-frame clones and leaves some out. This sample has under 150,000 clones, with about three quarters found just once. Sequencing was performed on peripheral blood. The source of these receptors is a woman aged 70-85 years with acute or convalescent COVID-19. Both conserved end residues are part of each CDR3. The order of the fields is D gene, J gene, clone size, V gene, CDR3 DNA, CDR3 protein. D genes are given only for firm matches. Size tells how often a clone was seen (once, few, many) or the class of an expanded clone, and some rows leave it out.

TRBD1 TRBJ2-3 NA TRBV10-3 TGTGCCATCAGTTCGACAGGGGGCGTGGATACGCAGTATTTT CAISSTGGVDTQYF
NA TRBJ1-6 NA TRBV9 TGTGCCAGCAGCGCCCGACACTTACCCCTCCACTTT CASSARHLPLHF
TRBD1 TRBJ1-1 many TRBV3-1/TRBV3-2 TGTGCCAGCAGCCAAGTTTCAGGGGGGAATACTGAAGCTTTCTTT CASSQVSGGNTEAFF
NA TRBJ1-1 NA TRBV7-2 TGTGCCAGCAGCTTAAAACCGGGAACTGAAGCTTTCTTT CASSLKPGTEAFF
TRBD2 TRBJ2-3 NA TRBV9 TGTGCCAGCAGCGTTGCCGCGGGAGGCACAGATACGCAGTATTTT CASSVAAGGTDTQYF
NA TRBJ1-4 NA TRBV7-2 TGTGCCAGCAGCCGCCAGGGGTATCGGGAAAAACTGTTTTTT CASSRQGYREKLFF
TRBD1 TRBJ2-7 NA TRBV5-4 TGTGCCAGCAGCCGCCATCTCCGGGACAGGGGAAACGAGCAGTACTTC CASSRHLRDRGNEQYF
NA TRBJ2-7 NA TRBV4-3 TGCGCCAGCAGCCAAGATCACAGGTGGAGGGGCAACGAGCAGTACTTC CASSQDHRWRGNEQYF
TRBD1 TRBJ1-1 NA TRBV7-8 TGTGCCAGCGGGGACAGGGAGGCTGAAGCTTTCTTT CASGDREAEAFF
NA TRBJ2-1 NA TRBV4-2 TGTGCCAGCAGCCAAGATGGGGAGGTCGCCTACAATGAGCAGTTCTTC CASSQDGEVAYNEQFF
NA TRBJ1-2 NA TRBV27 TGTGCCAGCAGTTTCCGCCTGGTGGGGGGGAGGAGCAACTATGGCTACACCTTC CASSFRLVGGRSNYGYTF